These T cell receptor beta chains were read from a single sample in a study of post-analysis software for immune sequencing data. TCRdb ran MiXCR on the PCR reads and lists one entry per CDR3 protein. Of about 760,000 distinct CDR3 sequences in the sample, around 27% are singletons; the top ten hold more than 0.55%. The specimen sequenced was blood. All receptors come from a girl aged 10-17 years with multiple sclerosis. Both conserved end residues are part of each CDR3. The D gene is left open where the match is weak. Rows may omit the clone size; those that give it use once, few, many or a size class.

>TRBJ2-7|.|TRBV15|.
CATSRAVSYEQYF
TGTGCCACCAGCAGAGCTGTCTCCTACGAGCAGTACTTC
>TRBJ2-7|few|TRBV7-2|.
CASSPNLGGYEQYF
TGTGCCAGCAGTCCGAACTTGGGGGGATACGAGCAGTACTTC
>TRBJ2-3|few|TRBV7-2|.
CASSQAPLSTDTQYF
TGTGCCAGCAGCCAAGCCCCGCTTAGCACAGATACGCAGTATTTT
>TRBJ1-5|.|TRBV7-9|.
CASSLGPGRGYSNQPQHF
TGTGCCAGCAGCTTAGGGCCAGGGAGAGGGTATAGCAATCAGCCCCAGCATTTT
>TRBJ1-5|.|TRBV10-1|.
CASSGGRGSNQPQHF
TGCGCCAGCAGTGGAGGTCGCGGGAGCAATCAGCCCCAGCATTTT
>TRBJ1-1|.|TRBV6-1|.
CASTSGPANTEAFF
TGTGCCAGCACTTCAGGCCCCGCGAACACTGAAGCTTTCTTT
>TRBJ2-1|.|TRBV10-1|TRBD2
CASTLAGGGSNEQFF
TGCGCCAGCACCTTAGCGGGAGGGGGTTCCAATGAGCAGTTCTTC
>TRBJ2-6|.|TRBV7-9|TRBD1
CASSQTQGAAGANVLTF
TGTGCCAGCAGCCAAACCCAGGGGGCAGCTGGGGCCAACGTCCTGACTTTC
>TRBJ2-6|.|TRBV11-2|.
CASSFRDGPSGANVLTF
TGTGCCAGCAGCTTCCGGGACGGACCCTCTGGGGCCAACGTCCTGACTTTC
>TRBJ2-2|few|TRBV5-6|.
CASSLARREFNTGELFF
TGTGCCAGCAGCTTGGCCCGCCGGGAATTCAACACCGGGGAGCTGTTTTTT
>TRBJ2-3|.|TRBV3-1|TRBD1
CASSPLRQGRDTQYF
TGTGCCAGCAGCCCTCTGAGACAGGGAAGAGATACGCAGTATTTT
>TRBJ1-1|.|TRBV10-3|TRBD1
CAIRDRGHTEAFF
TGTGCCATTAGGGACAGGGGCCACACTGAAGCTTTCTTT
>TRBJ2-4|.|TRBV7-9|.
CASSPWDPQPIQYF
TGTGCCAGCAGCCCCTGGGACCCCCAGCCCATTCAGTACTTC
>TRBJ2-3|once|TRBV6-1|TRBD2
CASSRSGTSGRPDTQYF
TGTGCCAGCAGCCGCTCCGGGACTAGCGGGAGGCCAGATACGCAGTATTTT
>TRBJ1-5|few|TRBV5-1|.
CASSLGSPGRSQPQHF
TGCGCCAGCAGCTTGGGGAGCCCGGGACGGAGTCAGCCCCAGCATTTT
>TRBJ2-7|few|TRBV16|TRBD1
CASSPWGDRAYEQYF
TGTGCCAGCAGCCCGTGGGGGGACAGGGCCTACGAGCAGTACTTC
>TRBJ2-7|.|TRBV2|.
CAIQEAQYF
TGTGCCATTCAAGAGGCCCAGTACTTC
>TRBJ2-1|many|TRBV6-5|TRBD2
CASSKLRTSGNNEQFF
TGTGCCAGCAGTAAACTAAGGACTAGCGGAAACAATGAGCAGTTCTTC
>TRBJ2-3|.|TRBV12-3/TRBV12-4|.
CASSLAGMRTDTQYF
TGTGCCAGCAGTTTAGCGGGAATGCGCACAGATACGCAGTATTTT
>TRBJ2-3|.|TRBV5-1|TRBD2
CASSARLAEEADTQYF
TGCGCCAGCAGCGCCCGACTAGCGGAAGAGGCAGATACGCAGTATTTT
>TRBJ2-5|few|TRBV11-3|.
CASSPQGRPQETQYF
TGTGCCAGCAGCCCGCAAGGGAGACCTCAAGAGACCCAGTACTTC
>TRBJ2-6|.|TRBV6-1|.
CASRQPLRRSGANVLTF
TGTGCCAGCAGGCAGCCCCTCCGACGCTCTGGGGCCAACGTCCTGACTTTC
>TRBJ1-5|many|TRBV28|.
CASSLGGYSNQPQHF
TGTGCCAGCAGCTTGGGCGGGTATAGCAATCAGCCCCAGCATTTT
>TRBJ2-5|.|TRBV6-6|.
CASSYSGNKETQYF
TGTGCCAGCAGTTATTCGGGAAATAAAGAGACCCAGTACTTC
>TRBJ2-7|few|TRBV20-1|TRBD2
CSARVPPAGVPYEQYF
TGCAGTGCTAGAGTGCCCCCAGCGGGAGTCCCCTACGAGCAGTACTTC
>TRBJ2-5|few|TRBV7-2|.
CASSLGGASRSQETQYF
TGTGCCAGCAGCTTGGGGGGGGCTAGCAGATCCCAAGAGACCCAGTACTTC
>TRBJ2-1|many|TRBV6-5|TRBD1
CASSYSNRGPYNEQFF
TGTGCCAGCAGTTACTCGAACAGGGGGCCCTACAATGAGCAGTTCTTC
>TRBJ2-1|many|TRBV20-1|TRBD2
CSALGLAGGLSNEQFF
TGCAGTGCTCTGGGACTAGCGGGAGGTCTCTCCAATGAGCAGTTCTTC
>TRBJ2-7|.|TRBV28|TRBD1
CASSPGDRSFSYEQYF
TGTGCCAGCAGTCCCGGGGACAGGAGTTTCTCCTACGAGCAGTACTTC
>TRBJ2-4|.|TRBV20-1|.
CSARDVQGGNIQYF
TGCAGTGCTAGAGATGTACAGGGAGGAAACATTCAGTACTTC
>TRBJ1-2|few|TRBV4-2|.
CASSPLTQGRNYGYTF
TGTGCCAGCAGCCCCCTTACCCAGGGGAGGAACTATGGCTACACCTTC
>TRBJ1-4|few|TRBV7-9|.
CASGRQKEKLFF
TGTGCCAGCGGCCGACAGAAGGAAAAACTGTTTTTT
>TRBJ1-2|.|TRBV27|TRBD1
CASSLRTGWGEGGYTF
TGTGCCAGCAGTTTACGGACAGGTTGGGGGGAAGGAGGCTACACCTTC
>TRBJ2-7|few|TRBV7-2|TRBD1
CASRPGQGVPYEQYF
TGTGCCAGCAGACCGGGACAGGGTGTTCCGTACGAGCAGTACTTC